The clone carrying this TCR beta chain was recorded a few times. The data were obtained in a study of T cells in Graves' hyperthyroidism and ophthalmopathy. In the study overall: Peripheral blood was drawn at first diagnosis, prior to all treatment.

What was amplified from RNA transcripts were TCR beta CDR3 regions. The HTBI primer set served for first-round RT-PCR of the TCR CDR3. Each CDR3 protein is one row after TCRdb ran MiXCR on the multiplex PCR reads. The sample shows roughly 580,000 distinct CDR3 sequences, about 15% of them seen only once. This CDR3 is built from 15 residues. Germline V gives CDR1 LGHDT, CDR2 YNNKEL (reference sequence). Trimming at V came to 0 bases and at J to 5 bases, leaving 6 bases not matched to a gene. Every diagnosis used clinical symptoms, serum thyroxine and TRAb, thyroid ultrasound and orbital computed tomography. The authors obtained PBMCs from roughly 10 ml of fresh peripheral blood.

The chain combines TRBV3-1 with TRBJ2-7; 8 bases match TRBD2. This receptor was identified in a woman younger than 45 with Graves' hyperthyroidism that later progressed to Graves' ophthalmopathy. The sequenced sample consisted of blood. CDR3 bases: TGTGCCAGCAGCCAAGACAGCGGGAGCTTCAACGAGCAGTACTTC. This translates into CASSQDSGSFNEQYF.